A single sample is the source of the 17 T cell receptor beta chains below, sequenced in a study of siplizumab effects on memory and regulatory T cells. The data were produced by immunoSEQ multiplex PCR, yet TCRdb's version contains in-frame clones alone and is incomplete. Here the sample spans 80,000 to 130,000 clones, 80% to 95% being singletons. What was sequenced was CD4+ T cells sorted from blood. These receptor sequences come from a human donor in good health. Some clones in this sample may be carry-over from other donors' samples.

This chain connects TRBV7-9 to TRBJ1-2, with D unclear. The CDR3 is 13 residues long. Per the germline V gene, CDR1 is SEHNR and CDR2 is FQNEAQ (reference sequence). Deletions cut 4 bases from V and 8 bases from J, with 14 bases between. The CDR3 nucleotides are TGTGCCAGCAGCTCCTCATCCGAGGCAGGCTACACCTTC. Translating it yields CASSSSSEAGYTF.

This clone was found once. V gene TRBV5-8 combines with J gene TRBJ2-7; D perhaps matches TRBD2 (6 bases). This CDR3 is built from 15 residues. Germline V gene sequence: CDR1 SGHTS, CDR2 YDEGEE. The V gene lost 4 bases and the J gene lost 3 bases, with 17 bases spanning the gap. DNA of the CDR3: TGTGCCAGCAGCCCCCATGCGGGACGCTTCTACGAGCAGTACTTC. This translates into CASSPHAGRFYEQYF. Combining the CDR3 with reference TRBV5-8 and TRBJ2-7 gives the whole variable domain EAGVTQSPTHLIKTRGQQATLRCSPISGHTSVYWYQQALGLGLQFLLWYDEGEERNRGNFPPRFSGRQFPNYSSELNVNALELEDSALYLCASSPHAGRFYEQYFGPGTRLTVT.

The V gene is TRBV5-1, the J gene TRBJ1-4, with a tentative D call TRBD1 (5 bases). V was pared by 4 bases and J by 5 bases, with 15 bases between. The CDR3 is 15 amino acids. The germline V gene encodes CDR1 SGHRS and CDR2 YFSETQ. In nucleotides, the CDR3 is TGCGCCAGCAGCGACGTCGGGACGGGGAATGAAAAACTGTTTTTT. Protein: CASSDVGTGNEKLFF.

The chain carries TRBV19 and TRBJ1-5; the D gene is possibly TRBD1 (5 bases). V lost 9 bases to trimming and J lost 1 base, with 19 bases between them. The CDR3 is 16 amino acids. Germline-derived CDR1 and CDR2 are LNHDA and SQIVND (reference sequence). CDR3 loop: CASRAGSLGSNQPQHF. In DNA, the CDR3 is TGTGCCAGCAGGGCAGGGTCGTTGGGAAGCAATCAGCCCCAGCATTTT.

The chain couples TRBV19 to TRBJ1-3; D unresolved. Germline V lookup: CDR1 LNHDA, CDR2 SQIVND (reference sequence). This CDR3 comprises 14 residues. Trimming left V 6 bases short and J 2 bases short, with 11 bases between. CDR3: CASSLRTAGNTIYF. The CDR3 DNA sequence: TGTGCCAGTAGCCTACGTACGGCTGGAAACACCATATATTTT.

CDR3 in DNA: TGCGCCAGCAGCTCGTCCCGGGACACATTCTACGAGCAGTACTTC. Protein: CASSSSRDTFYEQYF. This chain connects TRBV5-1 to TRBJ2-7; D possibly corresponds to TRBD1 (6 bases). V lost 3 bases to trimming and J lost 3 bases, with 16 bases between them. CDR3 size: 15 residues. Germline CDR1 and CDR2: SGHRS and YFSETQ.

This clone was recorded once. The CDR3 reads CASSFFGNSKNIQYF. CDR3 coding DNA: TGTGCCAGCAGTTTTTTTGGGAATTCCAAAAACATTCAGTACTTC. This sequence joins TRBV28 and TRBJ2-4; unclear D gene. Trimming left V 3 bases short and J 2 bases short, with 11 bases between. Germline CDR1 and CDR2: MDHEN and SYDVKM. The CDR3 extends over 15 amino acids. Full variable domain (rest looked up from reference TRBV28 and TRBJ2-4): DVKVTQSSRYLVKRTGEKVFLECVQDMDHENMFWYRQDPGLGLRLIYFSYDVKMKEKGDIPEGYSVSREKKERFSLILESASTNQTSMYLCASSFFGNSKNIQYFGAGTRLSVL.

The rearrangement joins TRBV5-1 to TRBJ1-1; weak D call: TRBD1 (5 bases). CDR3 length: 16 residues. V lost 1 base and J 1 base, leaving 14 bases between the germline ends. From germline, CDR1 is SGHRS and CDR2 YFSETQ. This CDR3 is CASSLLQERGNTEAFF. CDR3 coding DNA: TGCGCCAGCAGCTTGCTCCAGGAGAGGGGGAACACTGAAGCTTTCTTT.

CDR3 protein: CASRLQVQETQYF. DNA of the CDR3: TGTGCCAGCAGGTTACAGGTCCAAGAGACCCAGTACTTC. The rearrangement joins TRBV27 to TRBJ2-5; the D gene is possibly TRBD1 (5 bases). Trimming left V 6 bases short and J 1 base short, with 9 bases between. CDR1 MNHEY and CDR2 SMNVEV come from the germline V gene (reference sequence). The length of the CDR3 is 13 residues.

The chain carries TRBV7-6 and TRBJ2-5; no clear D. The CDR3 has 14 residues. Trimming cost V 0 bases and J 4 bases, with 9 bases left between them. The germline CDR1 and CDR2 sequences are SGHVS and FNYEAQ. Written as DNA, the CDR3 is TGTGCCAGCAGCTTAGCAGGTTGGGGAGAGACCCAGTACTTC. It translates to CASSLAGWGETQYF.

The chain links TRBV19 to TRBJ1-1; TRBD1 matches at 8 bases. The CDR3 has 16 amino acids. CDR1 LNHDA and CDR2 SQIVND come from the germline V gene (reference sequence). V was clipped by 2 bases and J by 4 bases; unmatched bases: 9. The CDR3 bases are TGTGCCAGTAGTATATCCAGGGGGCGGGGAGGCACTGAAGCTTTCTTT. The encoded protein is CASSISRGRGGTEAFF.

The chain recombines TRBV18 with TRBJ2-5; unclear D gene. Germline V gene lookup returns CDR1 KGHSH and CDR2 LQKENI. CDR3 length equals 10 residues. Trimming took off 8 bases at V and 1 base at J, with 2 bases between the two ends. The CDR3 sequence: CASAQETQYF. The DNA of the CDR3 is TGTGCCAGCGCCCAAGAGACCCAGTACTTC.

The genes are TRBV5-4 and TRBJ2-3; 8 bases fit TRBD2. There are 14 residues in the CDR3. CDR1 is SGHNT, CDR2 YYREEE, per germline (reference sequence). Losses at the gene ends were 5 bases for V and 5 bases for J; bases not matched to a gene: 7. CDR3 bases: TGTGCCAGCAGGCGGGAGGTCGGGGAAGATACGCAGTATTTT. It specifies CASRREVGEDTQYF.

The genes are TRBV19 and TRBJ1-4; 10 bases match TRBD1. The germline V gene has CDR1 LNHDA and CDR2 SQIVND (reference sequence). This CDR3 comprises 16 residues. V shed 5 bases and J 8 bases; nucleotides not matched to a gene: 11. CDR3 bases: TGTGCCAGTAGTGCCCCAAGACAGGGGGCGAGGGAAAAACTGTTTTTT. Translating gives CASSAPRQGAREKLFF.

This clone was seen only once. The chain joins TRBV6-5 to TRBJ2-7; TRBD2 aligns across 10 bases. The J segment lost 1 base and the V segment lost 10 bases, leaving 4 bases of the junction unmatched. The germline gives CDR1 MNHEY, CDR2 SVGAGI. The CDR3 runs to 13 residues. The CDR3, as DNA: TGTGCCACTACTAGCGGGACTTCCTACGAGCAGTACTTC. Translating it yields CATTSGTSYEQYF.

The genes are TRBV9 and TRBJ2-1, with 13 bases identical to TRBD2. The CDR3 is 15 amino acids. Trimming took 3 bases from V and 9 from J; bases not matched to a gene: 6. The V gene's germline CDR1 is SGDLS and CDR2 YYNGEE. CDR3 protein: CASSATSGRAAEQFF. CDR3 coding DNA: TGTGCCAGCAGCGCCACTAGCGGGAGGGCCGCTGAGCAGTTCTTC.

V usage is TRBV30 and J usage is TRBJ2-7; 8 bases fit TRBD1. The CDR3 is 12 amino acids. Germline CDR1 and CDR2: GTSNPN and SVGIG (reference sequence). Trimming cost V 2 bases and J 6 bases; bases outside gene matches: 3. CDR3 bases: TGTGCCTGGAGTCTACAGGGGGGCGAGCAGTACTTC. It specifies CAWSLQGGEQYF.